One and the same sample provided the 15 T cell receptor beta chains below, sequenced in a study of T-cell memory formation after mild COVID-19. Using its own MiXCR run on the 5' RACE reads, TCRdb lists one record per CDR3 protein. The repertoire holds 200,000 to 250,000 distinct CDR3 sequences, around 9.5% seen once, with 3.5% in the top ten. The sequencing sample was made of PBMCs or a T cell subset sorted from them (not recorded which). These receptor sequences come from a man younger than 35 who had mild COVID-19 (a few samples of this study predate the infection). Cell type and time point are not known.

At least ten counts were recorded for this clonotype. This chain links TRBV4-2 with TRBJ2-5; 9 bases are a match to TRBD2. The trim removed 1 base at V and 2 bases at J, leaving 2 bases unmatched. Germline V gives CDR1 LGHNA, CDR2 YNFKEQ. There are 15 residues in the CDR3. CDR3: CASSQGLAGQETQYF. The CDR3 coding sequence is TGTGCCAGCAGCCAAGGTCTAGCGGGGCAAGAGACCCAGTACTTC.

This clonotype appeared many times. The chain is built from TRBV7-2 and TRBJ2-1, with 12 bases identical to TRBD2. The V and J ends lost 2 bases and 8 bases, in that order; junction bases with no gene match: 10. The CDR3 sequence is 17 residues long. Germline loops: CDR1 SGHTA, CDR2 FQGNSA. The CDR3 loop reads CASSLSVLAGGRDEQFF. CDR3 sequence (DNA): TGTGCCAGCAGCTTATCAGTTCTAGCGGGGGGGCGCGATGAGCAGTTCTTC.

This clonotype was detected a few times. The gene calls are TRBV9 and TRBJ1-2, with D possibly matching TRBD1 (5 bases). CDR3 size: 14 residues. From germline, CDR1 is SGDLS and CDR2 YYNGEE. Trimming pared 2 bases from V and 7 bases from J, leaving 15 bases between. The CDR3 bases are TGTGCCAGCAGCGTTTGGGACCGAGAAGGTGGCTACACCTTC. It specifies CASSVWDREGGYTF.

The table lists this clonotype with a few counts. In DNA form, the CDR3 reads TGTGCCAGCAGCTTAGAGCTAGTTCAAGAGACCCAGTACTTC. Protein sequence: CASSLELVQETQYF. This chain links TRBV7-2 with TRBJ2-5; no clear D. Germline V gives CDR1 SGHTA, CDR2 FQGNSA. The V and J ends lost 1 base and 2 bases respectively, with 8 bases between them. This CDR3 is built from 14 residues.

This clonotype was seen more than once but under ten times. The gene calls are TRBV20-1 and TRBJ1-5; D gene ambiguous. The germline gives CDR1 DFQATT, CDR2 SNEGSKA (reference sequence). The CDR3 extends over 16 amino acids. Trimming took off 3 bases at V and 11 bases at J, with 26 bases between the two ends. CDR3 region: CSASSVGEIITRAQHF. CDR3 DNA: TGCAGTGCTAGTTCGGTCGGGGAGATAATAACTAGGGCCCAGCATTTT.

This clonotype was seen a handful of times. The gene calls are TRBV2 and TRBJ2-7, with D unresolved. This CDR3 is 14 amino acids long. CDR1 and CDR2 from the germline V gene are SNHLY and FYNNEI. With 8 bases removed from V and 4 bases from J, the gap between germline ends came to 18 bases. The CDR3 loop is CASRPRFTWYEQYV. In DNA form, the CDR3 reads TGTGCCAGCCGTCCTCGTTTCACCTGGTACGAGCAGTACGTC.

This clonotype has at least ten counts. V usage is TRBV15 and J usage is TRBJ1-1; weak D call: TRBD1 (5 bases). The CDR3 consists of 13 residues. CDR1 and CDR2 from the germline V gene are LNHNV and YYDKDF (reference sequence). V lost 0 bases and J lost 6, with 8 bases in between. The CDR3: CATSRDPGAEAFF. The CDR3 DNA follows: TGTGCCACCAGCAGAGATCCGGGGGCTGAAGCTTTCTTT.

The genes are TRBV19 and TRBJ1-2; TRBD1 might be the D (5 bases). Germline loops: CDR1 LNHDA, CDR2 SQIVND (reference sequence). The CDR3 length is 14 residues. Trimming took 6 bases from V and 3 from J, leaving 14 bases between them. CDR3 nucleotide sequence: TGTGCCAGTAGACCCACGAGGGGACACTATGGCTACACCTTC. This sequence encodes CASRPTRGHYGYTF.

Only a few counts were recorded for this clonotype. The V gene is TRBV4-2, the J gene TRBJ1-5, with 7 nucleotides matching TRBD1. Germline lookup yields CDR1 LGHNA and CDR2 YNFKEQ. The CDR3 runs to 16 residues. After removal of 2 bases from V and 2 bases from J, the junction contained 6 bases not matched to a gene. The CDR3 is CASSQQGRGGNQPQHF. The DNA for the CDR3 is TGTGCCAGCAGCCAACAGGGCAGGGGGGGCAATCAGCCCCAGCATTTT.

This clonotype has a handful of counts. The rearrangement joins TRBV5-1 to TRBJ1-3; D possibly corresponds to TRBD1 (5 bases). The V gene's germline CDR1 is SGHRS and CDR2 YFSETQ. This CDR3 spans 15 amino acids. V lost 4 bases and J lost 0, with 11 bases in between. CDR3 nucleotides: TGCGCCAGCAGCGTGGACATGAGCTCTGGAAACACCATATATTTT. It is translated as CASSVDMSSGNTIYF. The whole variable domain, remainder taken from reference TRBV5-1 and TRBJ1-3, is KAGVTQTPRYLIKTRGQQVTLSCSPISGHRSVSWYQQTPGQGLQFLFEYFSETQRNKGNFPGRFSGRQFSNSRSEMNVSTLELGDSALYLCASSVDMSSGNTIYFGEGSWLTVV.

The sample holds many counts of this clonotype. This sequence joins TRBV20-1 and TRBJ1-1; the D gene is possibly TRBD1 (6 bases). The V gene's germline CDR1 is DFQATT and CDR2 SNEGSKA (reference sequence). The length of the CDR3 is 11 residues. The V gene lost 3 bases and the J gene lost 7 bases, with 9 bases spanning the gap. DNA of the CDR3: TGCAGTGCTAGCCAGGGGTTTGAAGCTTTCTTT. Translating gives CSASQGFEAFF.

V and J are TRBV7-2 and TRBJ2-1; possible D gene TRBD1, 5 bases. CDR1 and CDR2 (germline): SGHTA, FQGNSA. The V gene lost 5 bases and the J gene lost 9 bases, with 14 bases spanning the gap. CDR3 length: 13 amino acids. The CDR3 DNA is TGTGCCAGCAGCAACCAACAGGTTAGTGAGCAGTTCTTC. Residues: CASSNQQVSEQFF.

In its sample, this clonotype was seen a few times. This chain uses TRBV18 with TRBJ1-1; 7 nucleotides line up with TRBD1. Germline V gives CDR1 KGHSH, CDR2 LQKENI. This CDR3 comprises 13 residues. J lost 4 bases, V lost 1 base, and 0 bases had no gene match. The CDR3 here is CASSPHRGTEAFF. The CDR3 coding sequence is TGTGCCAGCTCACCACACAGGGGCACTGAAGCTTTCTTT.

This chain links TRBV7-2 with TRBJ1-4; 9 bases are a match to TRBD1. J lost 8 bases, V lost 5 bases, and 9 bases had no gene match. CDR3 length: 15 amino acids. Germline loops: CDR1 SGHTA, CDR2 FQGNSA. CDR3 sequence reads: CASSLGTGQGEKLFF. CDR3 DNA: TGTGCCAGCAGCCTGGGGACAGGGCAAGGGGAAAAACTGTTTTTT.

Note on this clonotype: Since a much larger clone is just one base distant, this may be a read error. The rearrangement uses TRBV5-1 and TRBJ1-1; D unresolved. The CDR3 spans 15 residues. V dropped 0 bases and J dropped 3 bases, with 12 bases sitting between them. The germline CDR1 and CDR2 sequences are SGHRS and YFSETQ. DNA of the CDR3: TGCGCCAGCAGCTTGGGCACCCAGCGGGACACTGAAGCTTTCTTT. It specifies CASSLGTQRDTEAFF. Looking up the rest from reference TRBV5-1 and TRBJ1-1 gives the full variable domain: KAGVTQTPRYLIKTRGQQVTLSCSPISGHRSVSWYQQTPGQGLQFLFEYFSETQRNKGNFPGRFSGRQFSNSRSEMNVSTLELGDSALYLCASSLGTQRDTEAFFGQGTRLTVV.